Sequencing of this T cell receptor beta chain was carried out in a study of neurological immune-mediated disorders. This clonotype was seen many times. Over 180 million TCR-beta sequences from 15-18 subjects came from every sequencing run. In TCRdb, the 5' RACE reads were re-called with MiXCR into one record per CDR3 protein. Of around 26,000 distinct CDR3 sequences in the sample, about 6.2% were seen once. This CDR3 spans 17 amino acids. J lost 7 bases, V lost 5 bases, and 17 bases had no gene match. The chain carries TRBV12-3 or TRBV12-4 and TRBJ1-1; 9 nucleotides line up with TRBD1. Sequencing was done on a sample of PBMCs. The TCR comes from a woman aged 45-65 years in good health. The CDR3 bases are TGTGCCAGCAGTCCCAGGATCGGGGACCGACAGGGGGGTGAAGCTTTCTTT. It specifies CASSPRIGDRQGGEAFF.